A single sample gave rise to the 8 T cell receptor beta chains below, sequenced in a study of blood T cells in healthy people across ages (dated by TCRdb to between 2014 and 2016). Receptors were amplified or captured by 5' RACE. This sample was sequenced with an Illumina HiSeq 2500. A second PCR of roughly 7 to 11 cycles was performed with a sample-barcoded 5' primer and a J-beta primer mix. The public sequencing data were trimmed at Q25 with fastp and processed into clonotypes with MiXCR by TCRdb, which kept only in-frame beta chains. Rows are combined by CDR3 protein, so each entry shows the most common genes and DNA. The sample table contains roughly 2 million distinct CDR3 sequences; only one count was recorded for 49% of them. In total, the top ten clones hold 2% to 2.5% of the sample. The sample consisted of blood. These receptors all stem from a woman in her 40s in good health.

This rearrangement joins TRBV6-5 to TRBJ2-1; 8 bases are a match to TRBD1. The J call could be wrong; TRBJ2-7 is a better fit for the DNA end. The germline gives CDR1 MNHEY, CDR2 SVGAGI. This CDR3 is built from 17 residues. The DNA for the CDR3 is TGTGCCAGCAGTTCGGACAGGGAGATTCATGGGTCCAATGAGCAGTACTTC. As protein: CASSSDREIHGSNEQYF.

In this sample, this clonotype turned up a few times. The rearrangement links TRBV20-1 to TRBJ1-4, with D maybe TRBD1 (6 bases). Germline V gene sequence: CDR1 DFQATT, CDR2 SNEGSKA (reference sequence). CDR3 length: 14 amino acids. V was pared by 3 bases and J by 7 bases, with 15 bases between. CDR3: CSASSGQGSEKLFF. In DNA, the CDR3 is TGCAGTGCTAGCTCGGGCCAGGGGAGTGAAAAACTGTTTTTT.

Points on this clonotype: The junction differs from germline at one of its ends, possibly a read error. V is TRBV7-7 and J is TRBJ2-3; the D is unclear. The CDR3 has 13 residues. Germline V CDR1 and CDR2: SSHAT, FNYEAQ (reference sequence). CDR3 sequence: CASSWGLTDTQYF. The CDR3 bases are TGTGCTAGCAGCTGGGGTCTCACAGATACGCAGTATTTT. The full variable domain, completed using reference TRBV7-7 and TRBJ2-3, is GAGVSQSPRYKVTKRGQDVTLRCDPISSHATLYWYQQALGQGPEFLTYFNYEAQPDKSGLPSDRFSAERPEGSISTLTIQRTEQRDSAMYRCASSWGLTDTQYFGPGTRLTVL.

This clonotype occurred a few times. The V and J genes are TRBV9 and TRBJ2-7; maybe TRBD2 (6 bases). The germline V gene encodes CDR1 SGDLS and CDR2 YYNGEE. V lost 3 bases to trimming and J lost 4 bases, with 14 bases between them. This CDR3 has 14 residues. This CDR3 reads CASSAGLSGYEQYF. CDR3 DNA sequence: TGTGCCAGCAGCGCGGGACTCTCGGGGTACGAGCAGTACTTC.

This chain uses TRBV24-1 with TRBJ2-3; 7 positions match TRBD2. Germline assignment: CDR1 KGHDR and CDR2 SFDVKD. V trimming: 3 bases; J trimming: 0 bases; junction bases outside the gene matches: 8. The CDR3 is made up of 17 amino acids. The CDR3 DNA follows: TGTGCCACCAGTGATCCTGAGCGGGGCGCTAGCACAGATACGCAGTATTTT. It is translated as CATSDPERGASTDTQYF.

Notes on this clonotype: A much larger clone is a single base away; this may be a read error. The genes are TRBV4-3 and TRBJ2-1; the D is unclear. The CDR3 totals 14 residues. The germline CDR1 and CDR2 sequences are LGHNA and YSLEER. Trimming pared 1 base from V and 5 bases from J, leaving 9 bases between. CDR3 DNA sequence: TGCGCCAGCAGCCAAGGGCTAATCCACAATGAGCAGTTCTTC. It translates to CASSQGLIHNEQFF.

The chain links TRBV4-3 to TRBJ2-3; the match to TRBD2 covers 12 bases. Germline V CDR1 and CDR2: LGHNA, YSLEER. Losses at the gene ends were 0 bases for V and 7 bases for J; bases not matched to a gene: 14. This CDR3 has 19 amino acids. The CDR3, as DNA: TGCGCCAGCAGCCAAGAAGCTAGCGGGGGGGCCAGTACGGCTCATACGCAGTATTTT. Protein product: CASSQEASGGASTAHTQYF.

The CDR3 region is CASSQGYGSYNEQFF. Written as DNA, the CDR3 is TGCGCCAGCAGCCAAGGGTATGGCAGCTACAATGAGCAGTTCTTC. J is TRBJ2-1 and V is TRBV4-1; D is unresolved. Trimming pared 1 base from V and 3 bases from J, leaving 10 bases between. This CDR3 region has 15 residues. Germline V gene lookup returns CDR1 MGHRA and CDR2 YSYEKL.